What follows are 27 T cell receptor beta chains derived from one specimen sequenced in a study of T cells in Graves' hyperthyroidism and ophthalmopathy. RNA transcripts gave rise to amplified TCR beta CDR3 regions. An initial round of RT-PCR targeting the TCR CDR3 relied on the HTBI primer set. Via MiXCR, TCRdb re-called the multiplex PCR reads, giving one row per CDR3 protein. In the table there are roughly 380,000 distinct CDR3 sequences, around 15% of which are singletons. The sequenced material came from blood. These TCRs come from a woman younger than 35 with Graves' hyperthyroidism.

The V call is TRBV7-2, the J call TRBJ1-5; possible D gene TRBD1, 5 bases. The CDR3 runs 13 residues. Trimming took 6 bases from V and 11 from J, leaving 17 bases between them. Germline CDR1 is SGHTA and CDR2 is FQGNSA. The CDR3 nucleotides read TGTGCCAGCAGTCGAGGGGTCGGGGAGACCCAGCATTTT. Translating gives CASSRGVGETQHF.

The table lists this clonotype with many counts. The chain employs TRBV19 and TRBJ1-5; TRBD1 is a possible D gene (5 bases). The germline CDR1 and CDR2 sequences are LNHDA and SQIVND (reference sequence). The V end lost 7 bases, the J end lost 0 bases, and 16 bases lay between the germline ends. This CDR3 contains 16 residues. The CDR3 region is CASTKPSTDSNQPQHF. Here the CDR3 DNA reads TGTGCCAGTACTAAACCTTCGACAGATAGCAATCAGCCCCAGCATTTT.

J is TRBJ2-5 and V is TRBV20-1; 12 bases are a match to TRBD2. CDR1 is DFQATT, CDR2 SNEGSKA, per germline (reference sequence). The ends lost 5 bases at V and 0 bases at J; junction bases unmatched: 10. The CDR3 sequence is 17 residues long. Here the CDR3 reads CSAPQPTSGRNQETQYF. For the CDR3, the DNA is TGCAGTGCTCCCCAACCCACTAGCGGGAGGAACCAAGAGACCCAGTACTTC.

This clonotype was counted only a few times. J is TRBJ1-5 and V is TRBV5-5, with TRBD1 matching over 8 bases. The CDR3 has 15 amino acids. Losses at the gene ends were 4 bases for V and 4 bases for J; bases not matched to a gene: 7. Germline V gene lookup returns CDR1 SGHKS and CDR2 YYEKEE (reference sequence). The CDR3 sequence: CASSPDGQGNQPQHF. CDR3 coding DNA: TGTGCCAGCAGCCCCGACGGACAGGGAAATCAGCCCCAGCATTTT.

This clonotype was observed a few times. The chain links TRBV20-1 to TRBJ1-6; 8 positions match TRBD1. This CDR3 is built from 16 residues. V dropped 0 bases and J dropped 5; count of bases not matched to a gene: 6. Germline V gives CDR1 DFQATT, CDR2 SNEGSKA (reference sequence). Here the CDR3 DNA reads TGCAGTGCTAGAGATTTAGGGACAGGTGATAATTCACCCCTCCACTTT. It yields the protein CSARDLGTGDNSPLHF.

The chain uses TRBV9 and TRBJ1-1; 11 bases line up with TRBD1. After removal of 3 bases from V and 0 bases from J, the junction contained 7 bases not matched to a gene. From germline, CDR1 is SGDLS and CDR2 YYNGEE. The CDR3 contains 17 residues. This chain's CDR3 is CASSARDRGYMNTEAFF. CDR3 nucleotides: TGTGCCAGCAGCGCTCGGGACAGGGGGTACATGAACACTGAAGCTTTCTTT.

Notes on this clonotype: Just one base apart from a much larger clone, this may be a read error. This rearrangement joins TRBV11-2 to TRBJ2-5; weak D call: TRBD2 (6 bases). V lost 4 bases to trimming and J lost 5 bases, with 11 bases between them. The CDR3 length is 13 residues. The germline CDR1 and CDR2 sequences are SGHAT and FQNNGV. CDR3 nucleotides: TGTGCCAGCAGCTCCCATGGGGGGGAGACCCAGTACTTC. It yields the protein CASSSHGGETQYF.

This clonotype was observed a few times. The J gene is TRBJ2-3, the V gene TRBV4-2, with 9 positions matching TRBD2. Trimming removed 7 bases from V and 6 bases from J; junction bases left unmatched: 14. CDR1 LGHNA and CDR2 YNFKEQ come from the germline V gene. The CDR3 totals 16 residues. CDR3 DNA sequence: TGTGCCAGCAAGCCTAGGGGAGCGGGAGGTAGTGATACGCAGTATTTT. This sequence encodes CASKPRGAGGSDTQYF.

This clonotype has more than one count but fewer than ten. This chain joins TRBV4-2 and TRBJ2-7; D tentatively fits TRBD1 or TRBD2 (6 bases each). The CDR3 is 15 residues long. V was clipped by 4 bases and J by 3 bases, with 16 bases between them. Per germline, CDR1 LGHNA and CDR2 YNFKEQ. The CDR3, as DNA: TGTGCCAGCAGCCCGGGAGCGAGGGGGAGCTACGAGCAGTACTTC. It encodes CASSPGARGSYEQYF.

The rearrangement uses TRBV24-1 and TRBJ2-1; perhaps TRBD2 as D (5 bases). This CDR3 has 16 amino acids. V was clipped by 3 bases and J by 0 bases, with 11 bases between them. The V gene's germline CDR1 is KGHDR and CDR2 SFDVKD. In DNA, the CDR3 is TGTGCCACCAGTGATGCTAGCCTGAGCTCCTACAATGAGCAGTTCTTC. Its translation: CATSDASLSSYNEQFF.

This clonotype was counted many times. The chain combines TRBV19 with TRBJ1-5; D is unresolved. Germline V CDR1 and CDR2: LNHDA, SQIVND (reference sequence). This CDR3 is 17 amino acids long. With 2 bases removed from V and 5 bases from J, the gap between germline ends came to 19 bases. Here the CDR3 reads CASSIPHPGGQHQPQHF. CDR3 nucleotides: TGTGCCAGTAGTATACCCCACCCCGGTGGGCAGCATCAGCCCCAGCATTTT.

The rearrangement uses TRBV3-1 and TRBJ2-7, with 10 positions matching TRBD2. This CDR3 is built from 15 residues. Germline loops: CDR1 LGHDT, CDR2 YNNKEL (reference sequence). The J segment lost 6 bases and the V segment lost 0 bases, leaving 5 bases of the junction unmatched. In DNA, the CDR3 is TGTGCCAGCAGCCAAGATCCGATAGCGGGAGGCGAGCAGTACTTC. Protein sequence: CASSQDPIAGGEQYF.

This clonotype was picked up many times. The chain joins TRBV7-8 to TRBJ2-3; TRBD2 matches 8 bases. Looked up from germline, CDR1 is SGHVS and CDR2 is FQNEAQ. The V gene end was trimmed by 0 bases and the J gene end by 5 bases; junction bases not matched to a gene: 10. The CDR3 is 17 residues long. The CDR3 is CASSLAPAGVSGDTQYF. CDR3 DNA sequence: TGTGCCAGCAGCTTAGCGCCAGCGGGAGTGAGTGGAGATACGCAGTATTTT.

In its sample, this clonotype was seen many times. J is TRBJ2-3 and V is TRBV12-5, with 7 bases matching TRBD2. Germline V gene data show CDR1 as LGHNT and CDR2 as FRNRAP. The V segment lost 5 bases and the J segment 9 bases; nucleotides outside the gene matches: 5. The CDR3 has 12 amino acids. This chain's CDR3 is CASGEGGQTQYF. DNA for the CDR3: TGTGCTAGTGGTGAGGGAGGGCAGACGCAGTATTTT. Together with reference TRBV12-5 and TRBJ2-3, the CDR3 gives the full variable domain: DARVTQTPRHKVTEMGQEVTMRCQPILGHNTVFWYRQTMMQGLELLAYFRNRAPLDDSGMPKDRFSAEMPDATLATLKIQPSEPRDSAVYFCASGEGGQTQYFGPGTRLTVL.

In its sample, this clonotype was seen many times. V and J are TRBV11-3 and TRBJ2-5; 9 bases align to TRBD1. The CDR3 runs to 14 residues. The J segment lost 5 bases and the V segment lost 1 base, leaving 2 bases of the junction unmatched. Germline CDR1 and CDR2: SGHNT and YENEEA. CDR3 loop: CASSLGTGAETQYF. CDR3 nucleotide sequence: TGTGCCAGCAGCTTAGGGACAGGGGCCGAGACCCAGTACTTC.

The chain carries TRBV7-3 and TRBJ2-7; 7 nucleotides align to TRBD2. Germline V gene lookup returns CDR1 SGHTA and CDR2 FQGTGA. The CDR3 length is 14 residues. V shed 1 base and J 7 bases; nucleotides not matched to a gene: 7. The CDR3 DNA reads TGTGCCAGCAGCTTAAATGGCGGGAGCAGAGAGCAGTACTTC. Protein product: CASSLNGGSREQYF.

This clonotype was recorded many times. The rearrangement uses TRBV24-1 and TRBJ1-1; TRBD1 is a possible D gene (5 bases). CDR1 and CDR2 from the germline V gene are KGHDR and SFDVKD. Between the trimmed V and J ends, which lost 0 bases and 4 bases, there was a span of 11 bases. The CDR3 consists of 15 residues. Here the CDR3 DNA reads TGTGCCACCAGTGATTTGGACTGGGGCGGCACTGAAGCTTTCTTT. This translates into CATSDLDWGGTEAFF.

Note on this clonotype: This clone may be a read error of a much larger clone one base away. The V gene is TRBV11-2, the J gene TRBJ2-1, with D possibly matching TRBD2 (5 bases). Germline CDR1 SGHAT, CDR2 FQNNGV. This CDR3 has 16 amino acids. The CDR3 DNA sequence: TGTGCCAGCAGCCAATTTACTAGGTTCGGTTACAATGGGCAGTTCTTC. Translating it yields CASSQFTRFGYNGQFF.

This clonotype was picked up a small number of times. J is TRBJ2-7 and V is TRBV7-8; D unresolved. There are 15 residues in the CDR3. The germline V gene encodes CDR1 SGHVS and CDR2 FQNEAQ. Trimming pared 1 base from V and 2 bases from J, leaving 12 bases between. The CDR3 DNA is TGTGCCAGCAGCTTAGTACCGATTCCCGCCTACGAGCAGTACTTC. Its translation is CASSLVPIPAYEQYF. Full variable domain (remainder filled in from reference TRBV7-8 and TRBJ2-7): GAGVSQSPRYKVAKRGQDVALRCDPISGHVSLFWYQQALGQGPEFLTYFQNEAQLDKSGLPSDRFFAERPEGSVSTLKIQRTQQEDSAVYLCASSLVPIPAYEQYFGPGTRLTVT.

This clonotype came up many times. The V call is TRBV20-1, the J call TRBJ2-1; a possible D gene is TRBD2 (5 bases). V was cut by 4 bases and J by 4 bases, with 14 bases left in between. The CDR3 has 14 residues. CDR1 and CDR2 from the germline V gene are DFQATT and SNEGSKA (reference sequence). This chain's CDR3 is CSAINREAYNEQFF. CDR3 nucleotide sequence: TGCAGTGCTATCAATCGGGAAGCTTACAATGAGCAGTTCTTC.

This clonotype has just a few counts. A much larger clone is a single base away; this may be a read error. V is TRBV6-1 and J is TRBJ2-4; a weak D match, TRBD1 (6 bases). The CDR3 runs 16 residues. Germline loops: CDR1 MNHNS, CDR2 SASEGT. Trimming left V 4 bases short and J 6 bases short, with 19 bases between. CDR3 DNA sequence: TGTGCCAGCAGTGGTGAACAGGGAGATAACGGAAACATTCAGTACTTC. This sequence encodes CASSGEQGDNGNIQYF.

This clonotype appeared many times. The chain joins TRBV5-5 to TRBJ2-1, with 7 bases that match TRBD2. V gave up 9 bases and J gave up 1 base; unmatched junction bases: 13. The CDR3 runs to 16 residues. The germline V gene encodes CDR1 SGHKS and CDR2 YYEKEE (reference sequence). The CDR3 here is CATTSSGGSSYNEQFF. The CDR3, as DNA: TGTGCCACCACCTCTTCGGGCGGGAGTTCCTACAATGAGCAGTTCTTC. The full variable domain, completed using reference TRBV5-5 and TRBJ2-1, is DAGVTQSPTHLIKTRGQQVTLRCSPISGHKSVSWYQQVLGQGPQFIFQYYEKEERGRGNFPDRFSARQFPNYSSELNVNALLLGDSALYLCATTSSGGSSYNEQFFGPGTRLTVL.

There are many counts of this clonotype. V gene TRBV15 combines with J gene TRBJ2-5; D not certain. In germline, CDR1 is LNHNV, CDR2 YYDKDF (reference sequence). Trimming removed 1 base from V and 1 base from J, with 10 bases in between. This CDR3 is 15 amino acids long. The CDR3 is CATSRGLTPQETQYF. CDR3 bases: TGTGCCACCAGCAGAGGATTGACCCCCCAAGAGACCCAGTACTTC.

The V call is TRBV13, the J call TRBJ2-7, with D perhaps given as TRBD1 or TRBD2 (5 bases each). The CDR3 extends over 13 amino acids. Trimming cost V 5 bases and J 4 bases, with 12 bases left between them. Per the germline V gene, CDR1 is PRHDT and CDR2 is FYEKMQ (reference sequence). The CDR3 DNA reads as TGTGCCAGCAGCGCCCCGGGGCAGTACGAGCAGTACTTC. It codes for CASSAPGQYEQYF.

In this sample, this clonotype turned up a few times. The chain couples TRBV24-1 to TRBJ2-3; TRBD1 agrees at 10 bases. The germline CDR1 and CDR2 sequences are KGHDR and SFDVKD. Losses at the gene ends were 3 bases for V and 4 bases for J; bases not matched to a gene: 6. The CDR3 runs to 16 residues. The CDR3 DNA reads TGTGCCACCAGTGATCCGACAGGGGGCGGGTCAGATACGCAGTATTTT. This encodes CATSDPTGGGSDTQYF.

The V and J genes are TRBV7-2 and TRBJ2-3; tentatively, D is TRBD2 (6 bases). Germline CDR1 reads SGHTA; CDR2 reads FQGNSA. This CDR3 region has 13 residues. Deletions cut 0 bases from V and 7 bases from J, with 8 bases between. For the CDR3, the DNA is TGTGCCAGCAGCTTAGCGGGAGGTAATACGCAGTATTTT. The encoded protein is CASSLAGGNTQYF.

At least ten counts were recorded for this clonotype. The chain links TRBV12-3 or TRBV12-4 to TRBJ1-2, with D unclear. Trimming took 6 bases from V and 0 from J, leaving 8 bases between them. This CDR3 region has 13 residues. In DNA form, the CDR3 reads TGTGCCAGCAGCCAGCCCGCTAACTATGGCTACACCTTC. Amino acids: CASSQPANYGYTF.